The 22 T cell receptor beta chains below come from one sample, sequenced in a study of blood T cell repertoires in COVID-19. Here immunoSEQ multiplex PCR was the method, and the copy in TCRdb shows in-frame clones only, minus some. The sample contains some 170,000 clones, 82% of which appear only once. Material: peripheral blood. Receptor source: a woman in her 70s with acute or convalescent COVID-19.

The chain has TRBV7-8 and TRBJ2-5, with D possibly being TRBD1 (6 bases). The germline V and J ends were trimmed by 5 bases and 2 bases, with 9 bases remaining between them. The CDR3 is made up of 13 amino acids. Germline V gene sequence: CDR1 SGHVS, CDR2 FQNEAQ. This CDR3 reads CASSGTIQETQYF. The CDR3 DNA follows: TGTGCCAGCAGCGGGACAATTCAAGAGACCCAGTACTTC. Full variable domain (rest looked up from reference TRBV7-8 and TRBJ2-5): GAGVSQSPRYKVAKRGQDVALRCDPISGHVSLFWYQQALGQGPEFLTYFQNEAQLDKSGLPSDRFFAERPEGSVSTLKIQRTQQEDSAVYLCASSGTIQETQYFGPGTRLLVL.

This clone was observed a few times. This chain's CDR3 is CATSRGQGDEKLFF. CDR3 in DNA: TGTGCCACCAGCAGAGGACAGGGGGACGAAAAACTGTTTTTT. The chain has TRBV15 and TRBJ1-4; the match to TRBD1 covers 9 bases. The CDR3 runs 14 residues. Trimming removed 1 base from V and 8 bases from J; junction bases left unmatched: 2. In germline, CDR1 is LNHNV, CDR2 YYDKDF (reference sequence).

The chain links TRBV2 to TRBJ1-6; D perhaps matches TRBD1 (6 bases). This CDR3 spans 16 amino acids. V lost 6 bases and J lost 10, with 22 bases in between. Looked up from germline, CDR1 is SNHLY and CDR2 is FYNNEI. The CDR3 loop is CASSTVGGGAYSPLHF. CDR3 DNA: TGTGCCAGCAGCACCGTGGGGGGGGGCGCCTACTCACCCCTCCACTTT.

A few counts support this clone. The rearrangement joins TRBV6-5 to TRBJ1-1, with D maybe TRBD1 (5 bases). Trimming took off 5 bases at V and 4 bases at J, with 8 bases between the two ends. The CDR3 contains 12 residues. CDR1 MNHEY and CDR2 SVGAGI come from the germline V gene. The CDR3 region is CASSTGGTEAFF. CDR3 bases: TGTGCCAGCAGTACAGGCGGCACTGAAGCTTTCTTT.

The sample holds one count of this clone. The rearrangement uses TRBV5-6 and TRBJ2-5; 8 nucleotides agree with TRBD1. The CDR3 totals 14 residues. V was pared by 1 base and J by 5 bases, with 4 bases of the junction left unmatched. CDR1 is SGHDT and CDR2 is YYEEEE in the germline V gene. This chain's CDR3 is CASSLRQGTETQYF. In DNA, the CDR3 is TGTGCCAGCAGCTTGAGACAGGGGACTGAGACCCAGTACTTC.

The DNA for the CDR3 is TGTGCCAGCAGTTACTCCTCGGATGGCTACACCTTC. It encodes CASSYSSDGYTF. The chain carries TRBV6-2 or TRBV6-3 and TRBJ1-2; D is unresolved. This CDR3 contains 12 residues. Germline-derived CDR1 and CDR2 are MNHEY and SVGEGT. V was clipped by 0 bases and J by 6 bases, with 5 bases between them.

This sequence joins TRBV9 and TRBJ2-1; D possibly corresponds to TRBD2 (7 bases). Trimming cost V 0 bases and J 4 bases, with 11 bases left between them. This CDR3 spans 15 amino acids. Germline assignment: CDR1 SGDLS and CDR2 YYNGEE. The CDR3 nucleotides are TGTGCCAGCAGCGTAGAAGGGAGGGGGTACAATGAGCAGTTCTTC. Amino acids: CASSVEGRGYNEQFF.

The chain carries TRBV24-1 and TRBJ2-1; D is uncertain. Trimming took 5 bases from V and 0 from J, leaving 7 bases between them. Per the germline V gene, CDR1 is KGHDR and CDR2 is SFDVKD. The CDR3 loop spans 14 amino acids. CDR3 bases: TGTGCCACCAGTGGCCTAGACTCCTACAATGAGCAGTTCTTC. Its protein is CATSGLDSYNEQFF.

The chain uses TRBV2 and TRBJ2-3; TRBD2 aligns across 11 bases. This CDR3 spans 16 amino acids. V shed 5 bases and J 2 bases; nucleotides not matched to a gene: 6. Germline loops: CDR1 SNHLY, CDR2 FYNNEI. The CDR3 DNA reads TGTGCCAGCAGTTATAGCGGGGGGGCCGCCACAGATACGCAGTATTTT. Protein: CASSYSGGAATDTQYF.

The chain employs TRBV9 and TRBJ2-7; 13 nucleotides agree with TRBD2. The V gene end was trimmed by 3 bases and the J gene end by 3 bases; junction bases not matched to a gene: 9. Germline CDR1 reads SGDLS; CDR2 reads YYNGEE. The CDR3 is 17 residues long. CDR3 sequence: CASSGPGLAGRLYEQYF. DNA for the CDR3: TGTGCCAGCAGCGGACCGGGACTAGCGGGAAGACTCTACGAGCAGTACTTC. Full variable domain (remainder filled in from reference TRBV9 and TRBJ2-7): DSGVTQTPKHLITATGQRVTLRCSPRSGDLSVYWYQQSLDQGLQFLIQYYNGEERAKGNILERFSAQQFPDLHSELNLSSLELGDSALYFCASSGPGLAGRLYEQYFGPGTRLTVT.

This chain links TRBV4-3 with TRBJ1-2, with a possible D match to TRBD1 (5 bases). The CDR3 runs to 15 residues. The germline V and J ends were trimmed by 0 bases and 5 bases, with 13 bases remaining between them. Per germline, CDR1 LGHNA and CDR2 YSLEER. CDR3 nucleotide sequence: TGCGCCAGCAGCCAAGAGGCGACAGCTGGTTATGGCTACACCTTC. Encoded protein: CASSQEATAGYGYTF.

The chain uses TRBV6-2 or TRBV6-3 and TRBJ1-5, with 7 bases matching TRBD1. The ends lost 0 bases at V and 1 base at J; junction bases unmatched: 3. There are 16 residues in the CDR3. Germline V gives CDR1 MNHEY, CDR2 SVGEGT. The CDR3 is CASSYSDRRSNQPQHF. CDR3 coding DNA: TGTGCCAGCAGTTACTCGGACAGGAGGAGCAATCAGCCCCAGCATTTT.

The J gene is TRBJ1-6, the V gene TRBV6-5; D unresolved. This CDR3 spans 15 amino acids. V lost 5 bases to trimming and J lost 7 bases, with 15 bases between them. In germline, CDR1 is MNHEY, CDR2 SVGAGI. CDR3 amino acids: CASSRSRAGNSPLHF. CDR3 nucleotides: TGTGCCAGCAGTAGATCCCGGGCGGGCAATTCACCCCTCCACTTT.

V is TRBV4-2 and J is TRBJ2-2; 10 bases match TRBD2. Looked up from germline, CDR1 is LGHNA and CDR2 is YNFKEQ. With 8 bases clipped from V and 1 base from J, the junction kept 4 bases outside the gene matches. This CDR3 comprises 15 residues. The CDR3 DNA reads as TGTGCCAGCCGATGGACTAGCGGGAACACCGGGGAGCTGTTTTTT. It is translated as CASRWTSGNTGELFF.

The chain couples TRBV7-3 to TRBJ2-3; TRBD2 agrees at 15 bases. The CDR3 is 16 residues long. The germline V gene encodes CDR1 SGHTA and CDR2 FQGTGA. V was pared by 5 bases and J by 3 bases, with 3 bases of the junction left unmatched. CDR3 sequence: CASSVGTSGGTDTQYF. DNA of the CDR3: TGTGCCAGCAGCGTCGGGACTAGCGGGGGGACAGATACGCAGTATTTT.

The rearrangement joins TRBV18 to TRBJ2-1; D unclear. CDR1 and CDR2 (germline): KGHSH, LQKENI. This CDR3 contains 15 residues. Trimming took 5 bases from V and 4 from J, leaving 15 bases between them. In DNA, the CDR3 is TGTGCCAGCTCAGCTCAGCGTCGCATGTACAATGAGCAGTTCTTC. Its protein is CASSAQRRMYNEQFF.

The rearrangement joins TRBV30 to TRBJ2-7, with TRBD2 matching 8 bases. The germline V gene has CDR1 GTSNPN and CDR2 SVGIG (reference sequence). V shed 0 bases and J 4 bases; nucleotides not matched to a gene: 5. The CDR3 is 14 residues long. This CDR3 is CAWSVAGGGYEQYF. The CDR3 DNA reads TGTGCCTGGAGTGTAGCAGGCGGGGGGTACGAGCAGTACTTC.

The rearrangement joins TRBV7-2 to TRBJ1-2, with D possibly being TRBD1 (5 bases). Germline CDR1 and CDR2: SGHTA and FQGNSA. The CDR3 consists of 15 residues. Trimming cost V 2 bases and J 0 bases, with 10 bases left between them. The CDR3 region is CASSLNRPANYGYTF. CDR3 sequence (DNA): TGTGCCAGCAGCTTAAACAGGCCAGCTAACTATGGCTACACCTTC.

This clone occurred once. This chain connects TRBV5-1 to TRBJ2-1; 9 nucleotides agree with TRBD1. With 4 bases clipped from V and 0 bases from J, the junction kept 2 bases outside the gene matches. Germline CDR1 SGHRS, CDR2 YFSETQ. This CDR3 spans 15 amino acids. The CDR3 spells CASSAGQGSYNEQFF. The CDR3 DNA sequence: TGCGCCAGCAGCGCGGGACAGGGCTCCTACAATGAGCAGTTCTTC.

This clone was recorded only once. The V and J genes are TRBV11-2 and TRBJ2-7; 11 nucleotides match TRBD1. This CDR3 is built from 15 residues. Looked up from germline, CDR1 is SGHAT and CDR2 is FQNNGV. Trimming took 5 bases from V and 6 from J; bases not matched to a gene: 9. Written as DNA, the CDR3 is TGTGCCAGCAGCCAAGTTCCGGGACAGGGGGTCGAGCAGTACTTC. This sequence encodes CASSQVPGQGVEQYF.

This clone has more than one count but fewer than ten. The gene calls are TRBV5-1 and TRBJ1-3; D is uncertain. The length of the CDR3 is 13 residues. V dropped 5 bases and J dropped 0 bases, with 6 bases sitting between them. Germline CDR1 and CDR2: SGHRS and YFSETQ. Here the CDR3 reads CASSQVSGNTIYF. The CDR3 bases are TGCGCCAGCAGTCAGGTCTCTGGAAACACCATATATTTT.

This sequence joins TRBV27 and TRBJ1-4; D call uncertain. In germline, CDR1 is MNHEY, CDR2 SMNVEV (reference sequence). The V and J ends lost 6 bases and 2 bases respectively, with 4 bases between them. This CDR3 is 12 amino acids long. Here the CDR3 reads CASSITNEKLFF. As DNA, the CDR3 is TGTGCCAGCAGCATCACTAATGAAAAACTGTTTTTT.